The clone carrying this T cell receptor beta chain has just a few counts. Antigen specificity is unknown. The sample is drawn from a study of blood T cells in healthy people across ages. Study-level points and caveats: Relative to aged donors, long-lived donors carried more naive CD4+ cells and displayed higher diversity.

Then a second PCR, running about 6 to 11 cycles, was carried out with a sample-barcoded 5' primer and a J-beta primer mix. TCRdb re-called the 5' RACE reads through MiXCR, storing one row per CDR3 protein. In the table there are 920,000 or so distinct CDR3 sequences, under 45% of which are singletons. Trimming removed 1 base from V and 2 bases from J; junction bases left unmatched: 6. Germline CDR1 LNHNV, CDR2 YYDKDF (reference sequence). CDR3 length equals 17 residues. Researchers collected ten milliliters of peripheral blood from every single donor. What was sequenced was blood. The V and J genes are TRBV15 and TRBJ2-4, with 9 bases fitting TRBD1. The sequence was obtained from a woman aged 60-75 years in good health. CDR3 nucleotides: TGTGCCACCAGCAGAGTCCACGACAGGGGGACCAAAAACATTCAGTACTTC. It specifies CATSRVHDRGTKNIQYF.